The rows below give T cell receptor beta chains drawn from one sample of a study of blood T cell repertoires in COVID-19. Using immunoSEQ multiplex PCR, the repertoire was profiled, and TCRdb retains in-frame clones only, with some absent. The sample shows under 140,000 clones, about 79% of them seen only once. Sequenced: peripheral blood. Receptor source: a woman at least 80 years old with active or convalescent COVID-19. The CDR3 runs from the conserved cysteine through the conserved F or W. The D gene is left open where the match is weak. Clone size is not always given. Where it is, it says once, few, many or a class for expanded clones.

abundance,j_gene,v_gene,d_gene,CDR3aa
-,TRBJ1-1,TRBV2,-,CASSIGHQNTEAFF
-,TRBJ2-3,TRBV9,-,CASSTTSTDTQYF
-,TRBJ2-1,TRBV6-1,TRBD2,CASSETSGRASRSYNEQFF
-,TRBJ1-3,TRBV18,-,CASSPPSEGNTIYF
-,TRBJ1-4,TRBV7-9,-,CASTLEGVGKLFF
-,TRBJ2-2,TRBV7-3,-,CASSLRGSSTGELFF
few,TRBJ2-2,TRBV4-1,TRBD2,CASSHLGGRRAGELFF
-,TRBJ2-1,TRBV6-1,TRBD1,CASSDSGQGYEQFF
-,TRBJ2-7,TRBV11-2,TRBD2,CASSLGLAGIKQYF
-,TRBJ2-1,TRBV7-2,-,CASSLIVGGYNEQFF
once,TRBJ2-7,TRBV5-4,-,CASSRPMEQQYF
-,TRBJ2-7,TRBV5-4,-,CASSTVQRTFTEQYF
few,TRBJ1-5,TRBV9,-,CASSVDGGSNQPQHF
-,TRBJ2-2,TRBV29-1,TRBD2,CSAAGTSDSTGELFF
many,TRBJ2-7,TRBV27,TRBD1,CASSVITGQGYEQYF
-,TRBJ1-6,TRBV18,-,CASSPNGGAGSPLHF
-,TRBJ2-2,TRBV5-6,-,CASSLSGWGPNTGELFF
once,TRBJ2-7,TRBV11-1,-,CASSLAGFSYEQYF
once,TRBJ2-6,TRBV7-6,TRBD1,CASSVRQGVSGANVLTF
-,TRBJ1-4,TRBV18,-,CASSPWGLDEKLFF
-,TRBJ1-1,TRBV6-1,-,CASSGHLWSTRGTEAFF
-,TRBJ2-7,TRBV28,TRBD2,CASQREIAYEQYF
-,TRBJ2-4,TRBV28,-,CASVDRAKNIQYF
-,TRBJ2-7,TRBV27,-,CASSLLRRANDEQYF
-,TRBJ1-3,TRBV5-4,-,CASSLWTSSGNTIYF
many,TRBJ2-7,TRBV7-9,-,CASSFPGKLNEQYF
-,TRBJ2-5,TRBV9,-,CASSAGTALGGTQYF
-,TRBJ1-1,TRBV7-8,-,CASSLRQSYTEAFF
-,TRBJ2-1,TRBV28,TRBD1,CASSFYPRDRGSGEQFF
-,TRBJ2-1,TRBV7-8,TRBD1,CASSLGGTVNEQFF
-,TRBJ1-1,TRBV11-2,-,CASSRENTEAFF
-,TRBJ2-3,TRBV27,TRBD1,CASSSGGYTQYF
-,TRBJ2-2,TRBV5-1,TRBD1,CASRRTGEHTGELFF
-,TRBJ2-7,TRBV18,-,CASSPTTPTEQYF
-,TRBJ2-1,TRBV2,TRBD2,CASSDMAGGWGEQFF
-,TRBJ2-2,TRBV7-3,-,CASSLRGRGTGELFF
-,TRBJ1-4,TRBV18,TRBD1,CASSPGQGATNEKLFF
-,TRBJ2-5,TRBV6-4,-,CASMCGRSQYF
-,TRBJ2-1,TRBV5-4,-,CASTRGDYNEQFF
-,TRBJ2-7,TRBV6-2/TRBV6-3,-,CASSTSGVGEQYF
-,TRBJ2-3,TRBV28,TRBD2,CASRGEGQSDTQYF
-,TRBJ2-1,TRBV19,-,CASSIGERSSYNEQFF
-,TRBJ2-7,TRBV28,TRBD2,CASSSRPSGIYEQYF
-,TRBJ1-3,TRBV9,TRBD1,CASGGTAGNTIYF
-,TRBJ2-6,TRBV4-2,-,CASSQVVLVELSGANVLTF
-,TRBJ2-2,TRBV27,-,CASSFDPGSYFNTGELFF